Given below is one T cell receptor (beta chain) in context. Measured with immunoSEQ multiplex PCR; TCRdb has only the in-frame clones, and not every one. Here the sample spans 120,000 or so clones, about 94% being singletons. The data originate from a study of T cell changes during pregnancy in multiple sclerosis. This CDR3 is 15 amino acids long. CDR1 PRHDT and CDR2 FYEKMQ come from the germline V gene (reference sequence). Trimming pared 5 bases from V and 5 bases from J, leaving 18 bases between. This sample comprised peripheral blood, obtained before pregnancy. This TCR derives from a female donor with multiple sclerosis, enrolled in a pregnancy study. The genes are TRBV13 and TRBJ2-5; D gene unclear. The CDR3 loop is CASSRVDGRVETQYF. In DNA, the CDR3 is TGTGCCAGCAGCCGAGTCGACGGTCGGGTCGAGACCCAGTACTTC.